This T cell receptor beta chain was sequenced in a study of blood T cells in healthy people across ages. Study findings and constraints: It was not possible, with unsorted PBMCs, to conclusively compare naive and antigen-experienced cells.

About this clonotype itself: Its antigen remains unknown.

Germline V gene lookup returns CDR1 MDHEN and CDR2 SYDVKM. The CDR3 contains 17 residues. Unmatched junction bases numbered 7, after V lost 2 bases and J lost 4 bases. Together with a sample-barcoded 5' primer, a J-beta primer mix was included in a second PCR lasting about 6 to 12 cycles. Every single cDNA molecule received a tag from a template-switch adaptor with 12 random nucleotides. TCRdb used MiXCR to reprocess the 5' RACE reads, holding one entry per CDR3 protein. The sample lists about 900,000 distinct CDR3 sequences; around 62% were seen once. The rearrangement joins TRBV28 to TRBJ2-1; TRBD2 matches 11 bases. Specimen: blood. The source of this sequence is a man aged 25-45 years in good health. CDR3 loop: CASSLTGLAGLYNEQFF. The CDR3 DNA sequence: TGTGCCAGCAGTTTAACAGGACTAGCGGGCCTTTACAATGAGCAGTTCTTC.